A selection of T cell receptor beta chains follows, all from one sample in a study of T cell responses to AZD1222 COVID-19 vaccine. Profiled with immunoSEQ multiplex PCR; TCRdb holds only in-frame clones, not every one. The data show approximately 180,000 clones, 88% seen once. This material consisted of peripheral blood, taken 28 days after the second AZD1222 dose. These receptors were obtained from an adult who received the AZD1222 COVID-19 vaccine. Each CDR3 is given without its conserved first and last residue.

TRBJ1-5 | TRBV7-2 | ASSISGQGAPQPQH
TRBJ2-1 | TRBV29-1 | SVSGGAMYNEQF
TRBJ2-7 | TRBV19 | ASSIADRGSSYEQY
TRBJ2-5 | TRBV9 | ASSASAVGGRETQY
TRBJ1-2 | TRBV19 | ASSLQGGSGYT
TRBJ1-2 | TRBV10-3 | AGGPTNYGYT
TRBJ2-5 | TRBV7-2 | ASSLPIAGGGTQY
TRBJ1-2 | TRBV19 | ASSIGFNYGYT
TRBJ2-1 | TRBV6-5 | ASSYTAGTTGEQF
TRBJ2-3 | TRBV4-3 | ASSQGGRGVTDTQY
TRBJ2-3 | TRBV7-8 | ASSPTRDTQY
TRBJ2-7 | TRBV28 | ASRTGTYEQY
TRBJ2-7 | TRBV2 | ASSDGSYEQY
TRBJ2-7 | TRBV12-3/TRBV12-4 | ASRGLEGREQY
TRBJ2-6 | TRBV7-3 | ASSSGPSGANVLT
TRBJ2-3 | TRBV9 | ASSAQGTFADTQY
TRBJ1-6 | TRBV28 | ASSFSGGIGSPLH
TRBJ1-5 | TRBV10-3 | AISEGGPQH
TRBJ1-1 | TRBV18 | ASVAEGWNTEAF
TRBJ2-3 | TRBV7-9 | ASSLGKGLIYTDTQY
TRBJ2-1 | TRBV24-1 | ATSDPGYYNEQF
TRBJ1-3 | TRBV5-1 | ASREGSGNTIY
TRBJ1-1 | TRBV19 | ASSIDLGTGPSEAF
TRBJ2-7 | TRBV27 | ASSPDGQGAYEQY
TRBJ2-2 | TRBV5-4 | ASSSGLAGVGTGELF
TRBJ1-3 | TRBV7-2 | ASSLPLRGRESGNTIY
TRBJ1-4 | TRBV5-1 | ASSLGRGHEKLF
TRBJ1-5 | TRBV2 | ASSRLDQPQH
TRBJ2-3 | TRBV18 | ASSPNRLESTDTQY